The 7 T cell receptor beta chains presented below share a single source sample, sequenced in a study of blood T cell repertoires in COVID-19. Generated by immunoSEQ multiplex PCR, the TCRdb table keeps only in-frame clones and is missing some. The sample holds 100,000 to 150,000 clones, around 86% seen once. The sample consisted of peripheral blood. These receptors were taken from a human donor in a cohort sampled during active COVID-19.

The chain couples TRBV27 to TRBJ2-2; D possibly corresponds to TRBD1 (5 bases). The germline gives CDR1 MNHEY, CDR2 SMNVEV (reference sequence). V was trimmed by 8 bases and J by 4 bases, leaving 11 bases between them. The CDR3 is 13 residues long. CDR3 in amino acids: CASGQGSTGELFF. CDR3 bases: TGTGCCAGCGGTCAGGGAAGCACCGGGGAGCTGTTTTTT.

The V and J genes are TRBV7-9 and TRBJ1-5, with D hard to call. V shed 4 bases and J shed 3 bases, with 13 bases lying between them. CDR3 length equals 15 residues. The germline V gene encodes CDR1 SEHNR and CDR2 FQNEAQ (reference sequence). CDR3 residues: CASSSHTGINQPQHF. The CDR3 nucleotides are TGTGCCAGCAGCTCTCATACGGGGATCAATCAGCCCCAGCATTTT.

The chain joins TRBV19 to TRBJ2-1; 8 positions agree with TRBD2. From germline, CDR1 is LNHDA and CDR2 SQIVND (reference sequence). This CDR3 is built from 15 residues. J was trimmed by 3 bases and V by 6 bases; bases with no gene match: 7. CDR3 loop: CASRALAEDYNEQFF. CDR3 coding DNA: TGTGCCAGTAGGGCACTAGCGGAGGACTACAATGAGCAGTTCTTC.

This clone occurred once. The gene calls are TRBV6-6 and TRBJ2-1; 14 nucleotides match TRBD2. The germline CDR1 and CDR2 sequences are MNHNY and SVGAGI (reference sequence). The CDR3 loop spans 15 amino acids. V lost 5 bases, J lost 8 bases, and 5 bases stayed unmatched. The CDR3 sequence: CASSHRLAGGDEQFF. The CDR3 coding sequence is TGTGCCAGCAGTCACCGACTAGCGGGGGGGGATGAGCAGTTCTTC.

The rearrangement links TRBV6-5 to TRBJ1-2; D is ambiguous. V shed 1 base and J shed 1 base, with 7 bases lying between them. This CDR3 is built from 14 residues. CDR1 and CDR2 from the germline V gene are MNHEY and SVGAGI. For the CDR3, the DNA is TGTGCCAGCAGTTACTTCGGGAGTAACTATGGCTACACCTTC. The encoded protein is CASSYFGSNYGYTF.

This chain joins TRBV28 and TRBJ2-7, with D possibly TRBD2 on 6 matching bases. CDR1 and CDR2 from the germline V gene are MDHEN and SYDVKM. Between the trimmed V and J ends, which lost 6 bases and 4 bases, there was a span of 13 bases. The CDR3 is 13 amino acids. The CDR3 spells CASRGPGRYEQYF. Here the CDR3 DNA reads TGTGCCAGCAGGGGCCCAGGGAGGTACGAGCAGTACTTC.

The rearrangement uses TRBV6-5 and TRBJ1-1; no reliable D call. CDR3 size: 13 residues. The germline V gene encodes CDR1 MNHEY and CDR2 SVGAGI. The V end lost 4 bases, the J end lost 0 bases, and 6 bases lay between the germline ends. Here the CDR3 reads CASSFKMNTEAFF. The CDR3 DNA is TGTGCCAGCAGTTTTAAAATGAACACTGAAGCTTTCTTT.